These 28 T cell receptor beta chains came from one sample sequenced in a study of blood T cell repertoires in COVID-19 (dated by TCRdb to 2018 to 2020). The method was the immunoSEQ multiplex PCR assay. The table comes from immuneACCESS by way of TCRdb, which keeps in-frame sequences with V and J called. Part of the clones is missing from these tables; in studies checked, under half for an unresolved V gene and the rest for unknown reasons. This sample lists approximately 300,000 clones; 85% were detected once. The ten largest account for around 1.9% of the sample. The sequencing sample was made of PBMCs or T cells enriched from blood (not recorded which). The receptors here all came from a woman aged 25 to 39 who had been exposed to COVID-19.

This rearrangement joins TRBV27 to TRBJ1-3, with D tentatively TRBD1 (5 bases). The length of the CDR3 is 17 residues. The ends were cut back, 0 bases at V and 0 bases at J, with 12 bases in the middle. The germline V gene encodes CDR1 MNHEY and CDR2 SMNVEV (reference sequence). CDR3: CASSLSGSTVSGNTIYF. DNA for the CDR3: TGTGCCAGCAGTTTATCGGGTTCGACAGTCTCTGGAAACACCATATATTTT.

Here the CDR3 DNA reads TGTGCCAGCAGCTTTACGGGGAATCAGCCCCAGCATTTT. Its protein product is CASSFTGNQPQHF. The rearrangement joins TRBV5-6 to TRBJ1-5; D remains ambiguous. The V and J ends lost 2 bases and 4 bases respectively, with 7 bases between them. The CDR3 loop spans 13 amino acids. Per the germline V gene, CDR1 is SGHDT and CDR2 is YYEEEE.

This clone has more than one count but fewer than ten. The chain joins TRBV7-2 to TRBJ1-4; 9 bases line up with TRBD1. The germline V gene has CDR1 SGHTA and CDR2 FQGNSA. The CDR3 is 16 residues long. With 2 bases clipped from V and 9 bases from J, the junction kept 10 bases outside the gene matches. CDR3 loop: CASSLTAGQGFQKLFF. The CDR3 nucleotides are TGTGCCAGCAGCTTAACTGCGGGACAGGGATTTCAAAAACTGTTTTTT. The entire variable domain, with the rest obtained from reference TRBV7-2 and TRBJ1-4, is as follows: GAGVSQSPSNKVTEKGKDVELRCDPISGHTALYWYRQSLGQGLEFLIYFQGNSAPDKSGLPSDRFSAERTGGSVSTLTIQRTQQEDSAVYLCASSLTAGQGFQKLFFGSGTQLSVL.

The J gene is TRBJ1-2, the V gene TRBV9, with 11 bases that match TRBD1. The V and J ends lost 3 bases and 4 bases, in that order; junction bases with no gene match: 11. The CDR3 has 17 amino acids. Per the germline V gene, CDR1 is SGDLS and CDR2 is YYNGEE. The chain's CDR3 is CASSGTGTGGYGYGYTF. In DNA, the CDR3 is TGTGCCAGCAGCGGAACCGGGACAGGGGGTTACGGCTATGGCTACACCTTC.

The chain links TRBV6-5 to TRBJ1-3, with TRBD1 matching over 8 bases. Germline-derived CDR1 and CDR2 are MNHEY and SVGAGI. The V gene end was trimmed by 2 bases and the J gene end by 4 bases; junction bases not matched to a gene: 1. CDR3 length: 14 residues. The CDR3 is CASSYDRGGNTIYF. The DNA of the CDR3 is TGTGCCAGCAGTTACGACAGGGGAGGAAACACCATATATTTT.

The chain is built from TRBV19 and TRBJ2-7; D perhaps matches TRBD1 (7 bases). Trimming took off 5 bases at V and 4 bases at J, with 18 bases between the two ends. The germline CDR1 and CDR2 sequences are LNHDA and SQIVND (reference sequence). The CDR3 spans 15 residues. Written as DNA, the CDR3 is TGTGCCAGTAGTCCCAGGACAGGCGCGGGATACGAGCAGTACTTC. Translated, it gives CASSPRTGAGYEQYF.

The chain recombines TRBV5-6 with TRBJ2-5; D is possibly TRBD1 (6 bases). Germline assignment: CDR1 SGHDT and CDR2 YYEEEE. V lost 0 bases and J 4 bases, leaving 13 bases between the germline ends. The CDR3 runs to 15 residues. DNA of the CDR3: TGTGCCAGCAGCTTGGGTGGGGGCTTGCGAGAGACCCAGTACTTC. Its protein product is CASSLGGGLRETQYF.

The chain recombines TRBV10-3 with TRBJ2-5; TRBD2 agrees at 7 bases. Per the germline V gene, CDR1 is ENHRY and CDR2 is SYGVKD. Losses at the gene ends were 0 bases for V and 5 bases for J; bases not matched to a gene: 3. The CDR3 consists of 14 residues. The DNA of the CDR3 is TGTGCCATCAGTGAGTCGGGAGGGTTGGAGACCCAGTACTTC. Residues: CAISESGGLETQYF.

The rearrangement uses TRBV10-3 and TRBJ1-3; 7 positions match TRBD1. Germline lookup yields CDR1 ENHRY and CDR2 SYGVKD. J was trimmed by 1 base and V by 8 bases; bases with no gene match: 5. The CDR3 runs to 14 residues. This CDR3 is CAIFDRASGNTIYF. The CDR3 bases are TGTGCCATCTTCGACAGGGCGTCTGGAAACACCATATATTTT.

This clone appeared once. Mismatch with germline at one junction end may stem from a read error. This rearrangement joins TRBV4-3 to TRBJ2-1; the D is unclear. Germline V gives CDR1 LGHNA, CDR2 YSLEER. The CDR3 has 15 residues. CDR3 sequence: CASSKDMSSYNEQFF. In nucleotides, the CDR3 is TGCGCCAGCAGCAAAGACATGAGCTCCTACAATGAGCAGTTCTTC.

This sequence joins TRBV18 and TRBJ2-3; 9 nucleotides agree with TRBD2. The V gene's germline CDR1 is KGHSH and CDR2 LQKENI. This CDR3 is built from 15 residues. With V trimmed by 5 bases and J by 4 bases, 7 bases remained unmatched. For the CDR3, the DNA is TGTGCCAGCTCATCGGGACTAGCTTTCCCAGATACGCAGTATTTT. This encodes CASSSGLAFPDTQYF.

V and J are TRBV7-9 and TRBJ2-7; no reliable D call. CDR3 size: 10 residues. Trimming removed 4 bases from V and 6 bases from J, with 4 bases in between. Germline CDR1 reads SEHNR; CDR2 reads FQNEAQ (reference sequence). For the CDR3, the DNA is TGTGCCAGCAGCTCGGGCGAGCAGTACTTC. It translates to CASSSGEQYF.

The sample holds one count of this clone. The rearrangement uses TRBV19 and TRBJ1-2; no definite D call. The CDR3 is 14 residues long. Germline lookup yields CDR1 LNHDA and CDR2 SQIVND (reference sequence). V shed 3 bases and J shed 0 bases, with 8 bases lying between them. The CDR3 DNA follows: TGTGCCAGTAGTATTGCGGGAACTAACTATGGCTACACCTTC. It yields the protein CASSIAGTNYGYTF.

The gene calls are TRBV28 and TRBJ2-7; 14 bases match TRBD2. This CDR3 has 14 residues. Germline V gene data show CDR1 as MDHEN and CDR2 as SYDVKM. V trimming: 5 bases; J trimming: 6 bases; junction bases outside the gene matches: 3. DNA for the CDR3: TGTGCCAGCAGTCCGGGACTAGCGGGGGTCGAGCAGTACTTC. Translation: CASSPGLAGVEQYF.

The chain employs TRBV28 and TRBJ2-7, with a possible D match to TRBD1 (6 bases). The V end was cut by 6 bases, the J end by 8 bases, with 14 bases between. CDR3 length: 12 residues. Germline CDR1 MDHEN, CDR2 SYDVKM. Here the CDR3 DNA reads TGTGCCAGCAGCCGAAACAGGGTCCAGCAGTACTTC. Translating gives CASSRNRVQQYF. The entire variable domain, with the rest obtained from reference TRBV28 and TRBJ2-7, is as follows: DVKVTQSSRYLVKRTGEKVFLECVQDMDHENMFWYRQDPGLGLRLIYFSYDVKMKEKGDIPEGYSVSREKKERFSLILESASTNQTSMYLCASSRNRVQQYFGPGTRLTVT.

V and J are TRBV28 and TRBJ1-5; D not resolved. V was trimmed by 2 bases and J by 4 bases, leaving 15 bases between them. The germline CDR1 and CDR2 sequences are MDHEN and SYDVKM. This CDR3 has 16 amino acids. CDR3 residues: CASSLTPGGLNQPQHF. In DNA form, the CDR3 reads TGTGCCAGCAGTTTAACGCCGGGAGGGCTAAATCAGCCCCAGCATTTT. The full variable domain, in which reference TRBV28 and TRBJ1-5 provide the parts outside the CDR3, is DVKVTQSSRYLVKRTGEKVFLECVQDMDHENMFWYRQDPGLGLRLIYFSYDVKMKEKGDIPEGYSVSREKKERFSLILESASTNQTSMYLCASSLTPGGLNQPQHFGDGTRLSIL.

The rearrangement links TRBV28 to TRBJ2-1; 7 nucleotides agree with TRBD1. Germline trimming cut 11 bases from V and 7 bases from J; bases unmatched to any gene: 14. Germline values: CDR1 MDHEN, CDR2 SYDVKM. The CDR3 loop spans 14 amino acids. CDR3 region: CAWGTDVIRNEQFF. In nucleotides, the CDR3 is TGTGCCTGGGGGACAGATGTTATACGGAATGAGCAGTTCTTC.

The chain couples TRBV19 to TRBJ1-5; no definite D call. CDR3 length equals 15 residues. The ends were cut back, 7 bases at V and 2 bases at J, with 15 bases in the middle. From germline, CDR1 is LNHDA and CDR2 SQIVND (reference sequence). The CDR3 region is CASTFGGQGNQPQHF. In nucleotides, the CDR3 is TGTGCCAGTACCTTCGGTGGGCAGGGCAATCAGCCCCAGCATTTT.

The CDR3 here is CASNPPTGHSFYSNQPQHF. The CDR3 coding sequence is TGTGCCAGCAACCCTCCGACAGGACATTCTTTCTATAGCAATCAGCCCCAGCATTTT. The rearrangement joins TRBV28 to TRBJ1-5; tentatively, D is TRBD1 (6 bases). V gave up 7 bases and J gave up 0 bases, with 25 bases separating them. The germline CDR1 and CDR2 sequences are MDHEN and SYDVKM. The CDR3 spans 19 residues.

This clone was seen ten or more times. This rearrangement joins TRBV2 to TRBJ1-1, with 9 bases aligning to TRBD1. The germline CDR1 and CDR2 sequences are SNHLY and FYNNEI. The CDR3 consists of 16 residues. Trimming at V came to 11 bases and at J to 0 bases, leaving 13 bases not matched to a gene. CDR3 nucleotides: TGTGCCGGAGGACTTCCCGGGACAGGGTTGAACACTGAAGCTTTCTTT. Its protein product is CAGGLPGTGLNTEAFF.

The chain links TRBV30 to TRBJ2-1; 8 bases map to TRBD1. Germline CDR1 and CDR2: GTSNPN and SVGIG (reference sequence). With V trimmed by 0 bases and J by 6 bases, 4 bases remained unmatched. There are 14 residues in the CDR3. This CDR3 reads CAWSVWDRTNEQFF. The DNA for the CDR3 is TGTGCCTGGAGTGTGTGGGACAGGACCAATGAGCAGTTCTTC.

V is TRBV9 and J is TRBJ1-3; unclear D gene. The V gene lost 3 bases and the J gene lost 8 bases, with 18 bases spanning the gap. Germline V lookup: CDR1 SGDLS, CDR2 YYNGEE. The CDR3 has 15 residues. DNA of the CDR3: TGTGCCAGCAGCGCCCGGGTCCGATACGAGGACACCATATATTTT. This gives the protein CASSARVRYEDTIYF.

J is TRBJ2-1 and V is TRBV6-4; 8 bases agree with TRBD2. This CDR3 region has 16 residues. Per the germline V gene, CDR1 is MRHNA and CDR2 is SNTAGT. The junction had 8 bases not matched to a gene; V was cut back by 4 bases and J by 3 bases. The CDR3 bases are TGTGCCAGCAGTGTCGGCCGGACTAGCAGCTACAATGAGCAGTTCTTC. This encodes CASSVGRTSSYNEQFF.

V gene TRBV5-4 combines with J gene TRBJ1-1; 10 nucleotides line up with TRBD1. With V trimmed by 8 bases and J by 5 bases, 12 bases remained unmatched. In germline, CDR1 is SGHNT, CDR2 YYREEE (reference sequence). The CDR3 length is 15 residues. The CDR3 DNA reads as TGTGCCAGTCAAACCTCGGACAGGGGGGCGACTGAAGCTTTCTTT. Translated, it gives CASQTSDRGATEAFF.

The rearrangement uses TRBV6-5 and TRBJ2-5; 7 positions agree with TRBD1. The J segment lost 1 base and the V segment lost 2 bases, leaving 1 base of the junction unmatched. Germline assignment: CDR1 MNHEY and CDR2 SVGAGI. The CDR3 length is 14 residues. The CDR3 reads CASSYGTAQETQYF. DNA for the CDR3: TGTGCCAGCAGTTACGGGACAGCCCAAGAGACCCAGTACTTC.

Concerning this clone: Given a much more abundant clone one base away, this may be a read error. This CDR3 is CASSLASHNEQFF. CDR3 sequence (DNA): TGTGCCAGCAGTTTGGCTAGCCACAATGAGCAGTTCTTC. The V call is TRBV28, the J call TRBJ2-1; maybe TRBD2 (5 bases). V lost 3 bases and J lost 5, with 8 bases in between. The CDR3 loop spans 13 amino acids. Germline CDR1 is MDHEN and CDR2 is SYDVKM.

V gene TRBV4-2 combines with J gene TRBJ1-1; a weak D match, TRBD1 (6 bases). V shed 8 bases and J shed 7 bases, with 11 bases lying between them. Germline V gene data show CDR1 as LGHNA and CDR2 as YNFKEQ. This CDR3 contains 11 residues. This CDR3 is CASRTANEAFF. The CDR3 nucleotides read TGTGCCAGCCGGACAGCGAATGAAGCTTTCTTT.

In nucleotides, the CDR3 is TGTGCCAGCAGCATTGACAGTATGAACACTGAAGCTTTCTTT. This codes for CASSIDSMNTEAFF. This chain connects TRBV7-9 to TRBJ1-1, with D possibly being TRBD1 (5 bases). The ends were cut back, 5 bases at V and 0 bases at J, with 10 bases in the middle. CDR1 is SEHNR, CDR2 FQNEAQ, per germline (reference sequence). The CDR3 totals 14 residues.